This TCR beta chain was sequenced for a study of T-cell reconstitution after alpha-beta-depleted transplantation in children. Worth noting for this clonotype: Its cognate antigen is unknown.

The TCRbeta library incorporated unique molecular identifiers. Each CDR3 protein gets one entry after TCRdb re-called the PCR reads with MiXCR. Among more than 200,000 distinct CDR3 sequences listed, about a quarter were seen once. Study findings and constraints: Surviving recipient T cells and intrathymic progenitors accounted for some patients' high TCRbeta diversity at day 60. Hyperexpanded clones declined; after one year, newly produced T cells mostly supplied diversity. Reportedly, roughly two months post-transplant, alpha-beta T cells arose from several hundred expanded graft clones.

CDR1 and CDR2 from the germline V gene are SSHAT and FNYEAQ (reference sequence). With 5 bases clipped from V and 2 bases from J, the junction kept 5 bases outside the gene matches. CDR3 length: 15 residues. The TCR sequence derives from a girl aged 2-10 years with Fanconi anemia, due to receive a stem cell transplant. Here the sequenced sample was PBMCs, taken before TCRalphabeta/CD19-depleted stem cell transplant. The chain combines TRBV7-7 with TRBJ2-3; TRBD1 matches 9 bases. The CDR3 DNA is TGTGCCAGCAGCCAAGGACAGGGGCCCACAGATACGCAGTATTTT. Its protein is CASSQGQGPTDTQYF. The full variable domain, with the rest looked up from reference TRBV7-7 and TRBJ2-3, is GAGVSQSPRYKVTKRGQDVTLRCDPISSHATLYWYQQALGQGPEFLTYFNYEAQPDKSGLPSDRFSAERPEGSISTLTIQRTEQRDSAMYRCASSQGQGPTDTQYFGPGTRLTVL.